This T cell receptor beta chain appears in the sequencing data of a study of T cells in Graves' hyperthyroidism and ophthalmopathy. CDR1 and CDR2 from the germline V gene are SGHTA and FQGNSA. The CDR3 extends over 13 amino acids. Losses at the gene ends were 8 bases for V and 8 bases for J; bases not matched to a gene: 11. The investigators amplified TCR beta CDR3 regions from RNA transcripts. First-round RT-PCR of the TCR CDR3 relied on the HTBI primer set. TCRdb passed the multiplex PCR reads through MiXCR, listing each CDR3 protein once. The table shows roughly 570,000 distinct CDR3 sequences, with 35% to 55% occurring only once.

The chain couples TRBV7-2 to TRBJ1-2, with TRBD1 matching over 7 bases. The specimen sequenced was peripheral blood or thyroid tissue (not recorded which). This receptor was taken from a woman aged 18-30 years with Graves' hyperthyroidism. CDR3 nucleotides: TGTGCCAGCCGCTCCCAAGGGGGCGAAGGCTACACCTTC. This encodes CASRSQGGEGYTF.